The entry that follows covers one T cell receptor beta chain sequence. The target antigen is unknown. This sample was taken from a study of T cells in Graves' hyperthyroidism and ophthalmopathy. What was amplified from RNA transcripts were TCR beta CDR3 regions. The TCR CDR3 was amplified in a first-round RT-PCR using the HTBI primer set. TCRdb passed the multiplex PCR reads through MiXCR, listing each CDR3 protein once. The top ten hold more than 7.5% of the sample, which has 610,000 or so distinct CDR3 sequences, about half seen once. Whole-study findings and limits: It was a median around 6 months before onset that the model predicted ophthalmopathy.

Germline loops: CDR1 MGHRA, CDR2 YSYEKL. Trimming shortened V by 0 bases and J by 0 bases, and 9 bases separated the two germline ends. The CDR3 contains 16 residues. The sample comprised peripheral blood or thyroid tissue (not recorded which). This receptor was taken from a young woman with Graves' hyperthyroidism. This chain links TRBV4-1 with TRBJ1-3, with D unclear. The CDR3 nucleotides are TGCGCCAGCAGCCAAGATGCCTGGAGCTCTGGAAACACCATATATTTT. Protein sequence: CASSQDAWSSGNTIYF.